These T cell receptor beta chains were read from a single sample in a study of cytomegalovirus exposure and HLA in healthy donors. The protocol was immunoSEQ multiplex PCR, while the TCRdb copy is restricted to in-frame clones and leaves out a portion. The sample records 110,000 or so clones, roughly 79% being singletons. Sample: PBMCs. The receptors were sampled from a woman aged 25-40 years in good health and CMV-seronegative. CDR3s include the opening cysteine and the closing phenylalanine or tryptophan. D genes are given only for firm matches. Size is stated for part of the rows, as once, few or many counts, or as a class when the clone is expanded.

CDR3nt,CDR3aa,d_gene,j_gene,len,v_gene,abundance
TGTGCCAGTAAACCCCCGGGACTAGCGGACAGGCCTCAGTACTTC,CASKPPGLADRPQYF,TRBD2,TRBJ2-5,15,TRBV19,.
TGTGCCAGCAGTTACAGGAGCGCAAACACCGGGGAGCTGTTTTTT,CASSYRSANTGELFF,.,TRBJ2-2,15,TRBV6-5,.
TGTGCCAGCACCGACGAGGGAGGGGCAGACTACAATGAGCAGTTCTTC,CASTDEGGADYNEQFF,TRBD2,TRBJ2-1,16,TRBV25-1,.
TGTGCCAGCAGCGATTGGGACAGGGAGGCGCAAGAGACCCAGTACTTC,CASSDWDREAQETQYF,TRBD1,TRBJ2-5,16,TRBV7-6,.
TGTGCCAGCAGCGCGGGACAGTCCCGCTTTCAGTTCTTC,CASSAGQSRFQFF,.,TRBJ2-1,13,TRBV5-8,.
TGTGCCAGCAGTTTAGTAGGACAGGGGAATGTGGGGGAGCTGTTTTTT,CASSLVGQGNVGELFF,TRBD1,TRBJ2-2,16,TRBV28,.
TGCGCCAGCAACGTCCAGGAGGGAGGCACTGAAGCTTTCTTT,CASNVQEGGTEAFF,.,TRBJ1-1,14,TRBV4-1,.
TGTGCCTGCTCGAATGAGTATAATTCACCCCTCCACTTT,CACSNEYNSPLHF,.,TRBJ1-6,13,TRBV30,once
TGTGCCAGCAGTGACTCCTACCCCTACAATGAGCAGTTCTTC,CASSDSYPYNEQFF,.,TRBJ2-1,14,TRBV6-4,.
TGTGCCAGCTCCGGGACAGCTTACGAGCAGTACTTC,CASSGTAYEQYF,TRBD1,TRBJ2-7,12,TRBV7-9,.
TGTGCCAGCAGTCAGACAGGGTATTTGGGTCAGCCCCAGCATTTT,CASSQTGYLGQPQHF,TRBD1,TRBJ1-5,15,TRBV7-9,.
TGTGCCAGCAGCTTAAATTCCTTTGGACAGGGGTACGAGCAGTACTTC,CASSLNSFGQGYEQYF,TRBD1,TRBJ2-7,16,TRBV5-4,once
TGTGCCAGCAGCCCAGGACAGGCTCCTTCTGGAAACACCATATATTTT,CASSPGQAPSGNTIYF,TRBD1,TRBJ1-3,16,TRBV9,.
TGTGCCAGCAGTTACGTAGGGGGAAGCGGCACCGGGGAGCTGTTTTTT,CASSYVGGSGTGELFF,.,TRBJ2-2,16,TRBV27,.
TGTGCCAGCAGTTTTGGTAGAAGGGAGCTCTCCTACAATGAGCAGTTCTTC,CASSFGRRELSYNEQFF,.,TRBJ2-1,17,TRBV28,.
TGCGCCAGCAGCGCGACAGGGGTTTCTGAAGCTTTCTTT,CASSATGVSEAFF,TRBD1,TRBJ1-1,13,TRBV5-1,.
TGTGCCAGCAGTTCCCTAGCTCCTACTGAGCAGTTCTTC,CASSSLAPTEQFF,.,TRBJ2-1,13,TRBV7-9,.
TGTGCCAGCAGCCCGGGGAACGCGGGGCATTTT,CASSPGNAGHF,.,TRBJ1-5,11,TRBV5-8,.
TGTGCCAGCAGCGTAGCGGGGAGGGCCGGGAATGAGCAGTTCTTC,CASSVAGRAGNEQFF,TRBD2,TRBJ2-1,15,TRBV9,.
TGTGCCAGCAGCTTGGGAACAGGGGGAACCTACGAGCAGTACTTC,CASSLGTGGTYEQYF,TRBD1,TRBJ2-7,15,TRBV7-9,.
TGTGCCAGCAGAGAAGCGGGAGGGCTACGGGAGCAGTTCTTC,CASREAGGLREQFF,TRBD2,TRBJ2-1,14,TRBV28,.
TGCGCCAGCAGCCGTCTTAGCGGGAGGATTACAGATACGCAGTATTTT,CASSRLSGRITDTQYF,TRBD2,TRBJ2-3,16,TRBV4-1,.
TGTGCCAGCAGTCAGGACAGGGGGATGGATACGCAGTATTTT,CASSQDRGMDTQYF,TRBD1,TRBJ2-3,14,TRBV6-6,few
TGTGCCAGCAGCGACCACAAGGGACTGGGGACCTACGAGCAGTACTTC,CASSDHKGLGTYEQYF,.,TRBJ2-7,16,TRBV7-2,.
TGTGCCAGCAGTGAATACAGGGACCAGCCCCAGCATTTT,CASSEYRDQPQHF,.,TRBJ1-5,13,TRBV2,once
TGTGCCATCAGCCTGAGCGGGAGTCAGGTGACCCAGTACTTC,CAISLSGSQVTQYF,TRBD2,TRBJ2-5,14,TRBV10-3,.
TGTGCCAGCAGCGTAGGGACTAGTCATTTTAATGAGCAGTTCTTC,CASSVGTSHFNEQFF,TRBD2,TRBJ2-1,15,TRBV9,.
TGTGCCAGTACCATGGCCCAAAGCTCCTACAATGAGCAGTTCTTC,CASTMAQSSYNEQFF,.,TRBJ2-1,15,TRBV19,.
TGTGCCAGCATAGGAAGCGGCAAATCCCCCGGGGAGCTGTTTTTT,CASIGSGKSPGELFF,.,TRBJ2-2,15,TRBV2,.
TGTGCCAGCAGCTTGGGAGCCGTTCCTAGCGGGAGGGGCCCCTACGAGCAGTACTTC,CASSLGAVPSGRGPYEQYF,TRBD2,TRBJ2-7,19,TRBV7-9,.
TGTGCCAGCAGTTTTTTTGGACAGGGGGCTCTTAATAGCGAGCAGTACTTC,CASSFFGQGALNSEQYF,TRBD1,TRBJ2-7,17,TRBV28,.
TGTGCCAGCTCACCGCCGGGACTCCGGAATGAAAAACTGTTTTTT,CASSPPGLRNEKLFF,.,TRBJ1-4,15,TRBV18,few
TGTGCCAGCAGTGAGGGAGTGGTCTCTGGAAACACCATATATTTT,CASSEGVVSGNTIYF,.,TRBJ1-3,15,TRBV2,.
TGTGCCAGTAGTAATAGGGGTAATTCACCCCTCCACTTT,CASSNRGNSPLHF,.,TRBJ1-6,13,TRBV19,.
TGTGCCAGCAGTGTAGGGGCCACTGATACGCAGTATTTT,CASSVGATDTQYF,.,TRBJ2-3,13,TRBV6-4,.
TGTGCCAGCTCCCCGCTACAGAAGAACACTGAAGCTTTCTTT,CASSPLQKNTEAFF,.,TRBJ1-1,14,TRBV18,.
TGTGCCACCGGGACAGGGGATCAGCCCCAGCATTTT,CATGTGDQPQHF,TRBD1,TRBJ1-5,12,TRBV7-9,once
TGTGCCAGCAGCCCCGGGACAGGGGCTGGTGAAGAAAAACTGTTTTTT,CASSPGTGAGEEKLFF,TRBD1,TRBJ1-4,16,TRBV5-6,.
TGTGCCAGCAGCTCGTATAGCGGGAGGGTCTACAATGAGCAGTTCTTC,CASSSYSGRVYNEQFF,TRBD2,TRBJ2-1,16,TRBV9,.
TGTGCCAGCAGACTAGCGGGAAAACTGGATGAGCAGTTCTTC,CASRLAGKLDEQFF,TRBD2,TRBJ2-1,14,TRBV6-5,.
TGTGCCAGCAGCCAAGAATTGAGAGACTATTCCTACGAGCAGTACTTC,CASSQELRDYSYEQYF,.,TRBJ2-7,16,TRBV4-2,.
TGTGCCAGCAGTGAATATACCACAGGGATTTATGGCTACACCTTC,CASSEYTTGIYGYTF,.,TRBJ1-2,15,TRBV25-1,.
TGCGCCAGCAGCCCCGGGACAGGGGGGCGCCGAAATGAAAAACTGTTTTTT,CASSPGTGGRRNEKLFF,TRBD1,TRBJ1-4,17,TRBV4-1,.
TGTGCCACCAGCAGTCTATCTCCATACACAGATACGCAGTATTTT,CATSSLSPYTDTQYF,.,TRBJ2-3,15,TRBV15,.
TGTGCCAGCAGTTCGCGACAGGGGACCTATAATTCACCCCTCCACTTT,CASSSRQGTYNSPLHF,TRBD1,TRBJ1-6,16,TRBV27,once